These 9 T cell receptor beta chains were sequenced from one sample in a study. Tregs were sorted as CD4+CD25+CD127-/low cells. TCRdb ran MiXCR on the 5' RACE reads and lists one entry per CDR3 protein. There are 35,000 to 50,000 distinct CDR3 sequences in the sample; 22% occur only once, and 4% lies in the top ten. The sequenced sample consisted of Tregs sorted from blood. These receptors were collected from a female donor with breast cancer.

Turning to this clonotype: A read error may be the cause here, since a much bigger clone is one base away. The chain joins TRBV6-5 to TRBJ2-7, with 14 bases fitting TRBD2. The V and J ends lost 6 bases and 6 bases, in that order; junction bases with no gene match: 4. The V gene's germline CDR1 is MNHEY and CDR2 SVGAGI. The CDR3 length is 14 residues. The DNA of the CDR3 is TGTGCCAGCAGAGGACTAGCGGGAGGTTGCGAGCAGTACTTC. Translation: CASRGLAGGCEQYF.

Points on this clonotype: A read error may explain this, as a much larger clone is one base away. The chain links TRBV4-2 to TRBJ2-1; D call uncertain. Germline V CDR1 and CDR2: LGHNA, YNFKEQ. There are 13 residues in the CDR3. The CDR3 DNA follows: TGTGCCGGCAGCCAAGTAGGTTACAATGAGCAGTTCTTC. Translation gives CAGSQVGYNEQFF.

This clonotype was recorded at least ten times. At one end the junction does not follow the germline gene, possibly because of a read error. This chain links TRBV5-1 with TRBJ1-4; D call uncertain. Germline V gene data show CDR1 as SGHRS and CDR2 as YFSETQ. This CDR3 has 11 residues. The CDR3, as DNA: TGCGCCAGCAGCTTGGAGGTTGGCAGGACCTTT. Translating gives CASSLEVGRTF.

This clonotype was counted ten times or more. The chain carries TRBV12-3 or TRBV12-4 and TRBJ2-7; a weak D match, TRBD2 (6 bases). The V end lost 6 bases, the J end lost 5 bases, and 23 bases lay between the germline ends. The CDR3 spans 16 residues. The CDR3 here is CASSPFAGTHNDEQYF. The CDR3 nucleotides read TGTGCCAGCAGCCCCTTTGCGGGGACCCACAACGACGAGCAGTACTTC.

The chain is built from TRBV7-3 and TRBJ2-1; tentative D call: TRBD2 (7 bases). V shed 5 bases and J shed 3 bases, with 20 bases lying between them. Per the germline V gene, CDR1 is SGHTA and CDR2 is FQGTGA. This CDR3 has 17 residues. The CDR3 sequence is CASSPEGGWTSYNEQFF. The CDR3 DNA sequence: TGTGCCAGCAGCCCCGAGGGGGGGTGGACTAGCTACAATGAGCAGTTCTTC.

The V call is TRBV5-6, the J call TRBJ2-7; 12 bases agree with TRBD2. The junction had 11 bases not matched to a gene; V was cut back by 7 bases and J by 3 bases. The length of the CDR3 is 16 residues. Per germline, CDR1 SGHDT and CDR2 YYEEEE. CDR3 sequence reads: CASLRTSGIRYYEQYF. The CDR3 DNA reads as TGTGCCAGCTTGAGGACTAGCGGGATACGGTACTACGAGCAGTACTTC.

The V call is TRBV7-6, the J call TRBJ2-7, with D maybe TRBD2 (6 bases). The V end lost 1 base, the J end lost 3 bases, and 7 bases lay between the germline ends. CDR1 and CDR2 from the germline V gene are SGHVS and FNYEAQ. The CDR3 has 13 amino acids. CDR3 sequence reads: CASSLGDFYEQYF. The DNA of the CDR3 is TGTGCCAGCAGCTTAGGGGACTTCTACGAGCAGTACTTC.

This clonotype was recorded at least ten times. V gene TRBV27 combines with J gene TRBJ2-7, with 7 positions matching TRBD1. This CDR3 is 16 amino acids long. The V and J ends lost 0 bases and 3 bases, in that order; junction bases with no gene match: 8. Germline assignment: CDR1 MNHEY and CDR2 SMNVEV (reference sequence). The CDR3 here is CASSLSKGQPLYEQYF. DNA of the CDR3: TGTGCCAGCAGTTTATCGAAGGGACAGCCCCTCTACGAGCAGTACTTC.

The chain is built from TRBV20-1 and TRBJ2-3; D possibly corresponds to TRBD2 (6 bases). Germline loops: CDR1 DFQATT, CDR2 SNEGSKA (reference sequence). V was shortened by 0 bases and J by 2 bases, with 12 bases between the two germline ends. The CDR3 has 15 residues. CDR3 region: CSARDRLAYTDTQYF. The DNA of the CDR3 is TGCAGTGCTAGAGATCGGCTAGCGTACACAGATACGCAGTATTTT.